This is a list of T cell receptor beta chains from one sample in a study of T cells after yellow fever vaccination. TCRdb reprocessed the 5' RACE reads via MiXCR and lists one record per CDR3 protein. Here the sample spans about 240,000 distinct CDR3 sequences, roughly 3.5% being singletons. Sequenced here: PBMCs, sampled 15 days after the yellow fever booster vaccination. The receptor set was obtained from a young man who received the YFV17D yellow fever vaccine. Both conserved end residues are part of each CDR3. D genes are given only for firm matches. Expanded clones are given a class, and other clones once, few, many or no size at all.

TRBD1	TRBV4-3	TRBJ2-7	many	CASSQEGTGGYEQYF	TGCGCCAGCAGCCAAGAGGGGACAGGGGGCTACGAGCAGTACTTC
-	TRBV5-1	TRBJ1-2	many	CASSLGPANYGYTF	TGCGCCAGCAGCTTGGGTCCCGCTAACTATGGCTACACCTTC
-	TRBV5-1	TRBJ1-1	many	CASSDSRALNTEAFF	TGCGCCAGCAGCGATTCCAGGGCCTTGAACACTGAAGCTTTCTTT
-	TRBV20-1	TRBJ1-4	many	CSARQTTNEKLFF	TGCAGTGCCCGACAGACAACTAATGAAAAACTGTTTTTT
-	TRBV4-1	TRBJ1-5	many	CASSQDHSLSPQHF	TGCGCCAGCAGCCAAGACCACAGCCTCTCTCCCCAGCATTTT
-	TRBV4-1	TRBJ1-2	many	CASSHSAFQGYTF	TGCGCCAGCAGCCATTCGGCCTTTCAAGGCTACACCTTC
-	TRBV5-1	TRBJ1-1	many	CATSPSMNTEAFF	TGCGCCACCTCACCTAGCATGAACACTGAAGCTTTCTTT
TRBD1	TRBV15	TRBJ1-1	many	CATSRAGTGNTEAFF	TGTGCCACCAGCAGAGCTGGGACAGGGAACACTGAAGCTTTCTTT
-	TRBV7-8	TRBJ2-6	many	CASSLRTDYYSGANVLTF	TGTGCCAGCAGCTTACGCACGGACTACTACTCTGGGGCCAACGTCCTGACTTTC
TRBD1	TRBV20-1	TRBJ2-3	many	CSARARGPDTQYF	TGCAGTGCTAGGGCTAGGGGGCCAGATACGCAGTATTTT
-	TRBV5-1	TRBJ2-3	many	CASSFGTLKADTQYF	TGCGCCAGCAGCTTCGGGACTCTTAAGGCAGATACGCAGTATTTT
TRBD2	TRBV7-6	TRBJ2-3	many	CASSPGRADTQYF	TGTGCCAGCAGCCCCGGGAGGGCAGATACGCAGTATTTT
TRBD2	TRBV3-1	TRBJ2-2	-	CASSPGLAGYWPGELFF	TGTGCCAGCAGCCCGGGACTAGCGGGGTATTGGCCCGGGGAGCTGTTTTTT
TRBD2	TRBV7-6	TRBJ2-7	many	CASSLIASGAHYEQYF	TGTGCCAGCAGCTTAATCGCCAGCGGGGCCCACTACGAGCAGTACTTC
TRBD1	TRBV5-1	TRBJ1-6	many	CASSLGTGGKDSPLHF	TGCGCCAGCAGCTTGGGGACAGGGGGAAAGGATTCACCCCTCCACTTT
TRBD2	TRBV4-2	TRBJ2-1	many	CASSHLTSGGIYEQFF	TGTGCCAGCAGCCACCTTACTAGCGGGGGGATCTATGAGCAGTTCTTC
-	TRBV5-1	TRBJ2-7	-	CASSRDGPTSYEQYF	TGCGCCAGCAGCCGGGACGGCCCTACCTCCTACGAGCAGTACTTC
-	TRBV9	TRBJ2-1	many	CASSVGGGYSYNEQFF	TGTGCCAGCAGCGTAGGAGGGGGGTACTCCTACAATGAGCAGTTCTTC
-	TRBV4-1	TRBJ1-4	few	CASSQVRGGRSTNEKLFF	TGCGCCAGCAGCCAAGTACGGGGGGGCCGATCAACTAATGAAAAACTGTTTTTT
TRBD1	TRBV4-2	TRBJ2-1	many	CASSPAGTGGRNEQFF	TGTGCCAGCAGCCCCGCCGGGACAGGGGGCCGGAATGAGCAGTTCTTC
-	TRBV7-9	TRBJ1-4	many	CASSFAGEKLFF	TGTGCCAGCAGCTTCGCGGGTGAAAAACTGTTTTTT
TRBD1	TRBV25-1	TRBJ1-1	many	CASSEAGGADTEAFF	TGTGCCAGCAGTGAGGCAGGGGGCGCGGACACTGAAGCTTTCTTT
-	TRBV6-2/TRBV6-3	TRBJ1-5	many	CASSLRPGDSNQPQHF	TGTGCCAGCAGTCTCAGGCCAGGGGATAGCAATCAGCCCCAGCATTTT
-	TRBV5-1	TRBJ2-3	many	CASSSGPGEDTQYF	TGCGCCAGCAGCTCCGGACCAGGGGAAGATACGCAGTATTTT
TRBD1	TRBV10-3	TRBJ1-1	many	CAISESAGQGGTEAFF	TGTGCCATCAGTGAGTCCGCGGGACAGGGAGGCACTGAAGCTTTCTTT
TRBD2	TRBV24-1	TRBJ2-1	many	CATSRTSGGLLSYNEQFF	TGTGCCACCAGTCGAACTAGCGGGGGGCTACTCTCATACAATGAGCAGTTCTTC
TRBD1	TRBV5-1	TRBJ1-1	-	CASSRGFDREVKTEAFF	TGCGCCAGCAGCCGGGGTTTTGACAGGGAAGTTAAAACTGAAGCTTTCTTT
-	TRBV12-3/TRBV12-4	TRBJ2-5	many	CASSFFGLGLLGRGGTETQYF	TGTGCCAGCAGTTTTTTCGGTCTCGGACTGCTTGGGCGAGGTGGGACGGAGACCCAGTACTTC
-	TRBV12-3/TRBV12-4	TRBJ2-2	-	CASSQGVSNTGELFF	TGTGCCAGCAGCCAAGGAGTTTCGAACACCGGGGAGCTGTTTTTT
-	TRBV27	TRBJ2-2	many	CASSTKRLGELFF	TGTGCCAGCAGTACGAAGCGACTAGGGGAGCTGTTTTTT
-	TRBV3-1	TRBJ2-4	many	CASSQTWGAAKNIQYF	TGTGCCAGCAGCCAGACGTGGGGCGCCGCCAAAAACATTCAGTACTTC
TRBD2	TRBV18	TRBJ2-7	many	CASSPRLAGERYEQYF	TGTGCCAGCTCACCCAGACTAGCGGGGGAAAGGTACGAGCAGTACTTC
-	TRBV5-1	TRBJ2-7	many	CASSFDADYEQYF	TGCGCCAGCAGCTTCGATGCCGACTACGAGCAGTACTTC
TRBD2	TRBV4-2	TRBJ2-4	many	CASSRQPGLAAGPNIQYF	TGTGCCAGCAGCCGGCAACCGGGACTAGCGGCCGGTCCGAACATTCAGTACTTC
-	TRBV6-2/TRBV6-3	TRBJ2-5	many	CASTLHGGETQYF	TGTGCCAGCACCTTGCACGGCGGAGAGACCCAGTACTTC
-	TRBV4-3	TRBJ1-4	many	CASSQDRGAGEKLFF	TGCGCCAGCAGCCAAGATCGGGGGGCCGGGGAAAAACTGTTTTTT
TRBD2	TRBV10-3	TRBJ2-3	many	CAIQSGGVDTQYF	TGTGCCATCCAGAGCGGGGGGGTGGATACGCAGTATTTT